Listed below are T cell receptor beta chains from one sample, sequenced in a study of shared clonotypes between healthy human individuals. Method: immunoSEQ multiplex PCR; TCRdb's copy keeps in-frame clones and lacks some. The sample includes under 2,500,000 clones, approximately 94% of them seen just once. Sequencing was performed on naive CD4+ T cells sorted from blood. The receptor source for this set is a man between 18 and 35 years old in good health. Each CDR3 is given with its conserved first and last residue. The D gene is left open where the match is weak. Clone size is shown for a subset of rows, as once, few, many or a class of expanded clone.

j_call	v_call	d_call	clone_size	cdr3_aa	cdr3_nt
TRBJ2-1	TRBV5-1	-	-	CASSLAGQTLNEQFF	TGCGCCAGCAGCTTGGCGGGACAAACTCTCAATGAGCAGTTCTTC
TRBJ2-3	TRBV18	TRBD1	-	CASSRRQPGQGSDTQYF	TGTGCCAGCTCACGCCGCCAACCGGGACAGGGATCCGATACGCAGTATTTT
TRBJ1-3	TRBV30	TRBD1	-	CAWSPSQGAIYF	TGTGCCTGGAGCCCATCACAGGGGGCCATATATTTT
TRBJ2-7	TRBV6-1	-	once	CASSSTGYLYEQYF	TGTGCCAGCAGTTCTACAGGGTATTTGTACGAGCAGTACTTC
TRBJ2-7	TRBV5-1	-	once	CASSFGGTSSYEQYF	TGCGCCAGCAGCTTTGGAGGGACGAGCTCCTACGAGCAGTACTTC
TRBJ2-7	TRBV18	TRBD2	-	CASSPFSGRSSHEQYF	TGTGCCAGCTCTCCTTTTAGCGGGAGAAGTTCCCACGAGCAGTACTTC
TRBJ2-7	TRBV7-9	-	-	CASSLAPTGYEQYF	TGTGCCAGCAGCTTAGCGCCCACAGGTTACGAGCAGTACTTC
TRBJ2-3	TRBV18	TRBD2	-	CASSGLAGITDTQYF	TGTGCCAGCTCGGGACTAGCGGGGATCACAGATACGCAGTATTTT
TRBJ2-2	TRBV6-5	-	-	CASTTWGVGTGELFF	TGTGCCAGCACCACTTGGGGGGTTGGGACCGGGGAGCTGTTTTTT
TRBJ2-2	TRBV12-5	-	once	CASGWDGELFF	TGTGCTAGTGGATGGGACGGGGAGCTGTTTTTT
TRBJ2-1	TRBV29-1	TRBD2	-	CSASRPGGNEQFF	TGCAGCGCCAGCCGGCCGGGAGGAAATGAGCAGTTCTTC
TRBJ2-5	TRBV20-1	-	-	CSGRQETQYF	TGCAGTGGAAGACAAGAGACCCAGTACTTC
TRBJ1-2	TRBV28	-	-	CASCVGGIYGYTF	TGTGCCAGCTGTGTCGGGGGTATCTATGGCTACACCTTC
TRBJ2-7	TRBV6-1	TRBD1	-	CASNRDRSGEQYF	TGTGCCAGCAACCGGGACAGGTCTGGCGAGCAGTACTTC
TRBJ1-1	TRBV10-3	-	once	CAISGGWPNTEAFF	TGTGCCATCAGTGGGGGTTGGCCGAACACTGAAGCTTTCTTT
TRBJ2-2	TRBV10-3	TRBD1	-	CAIWTGANTGELFF	TGTGCCATCTGGACAGGAGCGAACACCGGGGAGCTGTTTTTT
TRBJ2-3	TRBV19	TRBD1	-	CASSHIRGQRTDTQYF	TGTGCCAGTAGTCATATTAGGGGACAGCGCACAGATACGCAGTATTTT
TRBJ1-6	TRBV11-2	-	-	CASSFAANNSPLHF	TGTGCCAGCAGCTTTGCGGCAAATAATTCACCCCTCCACTTT
TRBJ1-4	TRBV30	-	-	CAWSWQLNEKLFF	TGTGCCTGGAGCTGGCAGCTTAATGAAAAACTGTTTTTT
TRBJ1-2	TRBV6-5	-	-	CASSSRGTGFYGYTF	TGTGCCAGCAGTTCTAGAGGCACGGGGTTTTATGGCTACACCTTC
TRBJ2-2	TRBV6-1	-	-	CASSEGLANTGELFF	TGTGCCAGCAGCGAGGGACTGGCGAACACCGGGGAGCTGTTTTTT
TRBJ2-7	TRBV6-6	TRBD1	-	CASSATGVGADEQYF	TGTGCCAGCAGTGCTACAGGGGTCGGGGCTGACGAGCAGTACTTC
TRBJ2-7	TRBV6-1	-	-	CASSEGAWASSYEQYF	TGTGCCAGCAGTGAAGGGGCCTGGGCAAGTTCCTACGAGCAGTACTTC
TRBJ1-2	TRBV4-2	-	-	CASSQDPSARYKGGYTF	TGTGCCAGCAGCCAAGATCCCAGTGCCCGATACAAAGGCGGCTACACCTTC
TRBJ1-4	TRBV20-1	-	-	CSAPTLGKGFF	TGCAGTGCTCCTACTCTGGGCAAGGGGTTTTTT
TRBJ2-5	TRBV25-1	-	once	CASSAPGDFSGTQYF	TGTGCCAGCAGTGCCCCTGGGGATTTCTCGGGGACCCAGTACTTC
TRBJ1-4	TRBV15	-	-	CATSRAGQSDEKLFF	TGTGCCACCAGCAGAGCCGGGCAGAGCGATGAAAAACTGTTTTTT
TRBJ2-5	TRBV28	-	-	CASTPPPGVREETQYF	TGTGCCAGCACCCCTCCACCGGGGGTGAGGGAAGAGACCCAGTACTTC
TRBJ2-7	TRBV5-1	-	-	CASSSSYEQYF	TGCGCCAGCAGCAGTTCCTACGAGCAGTACTTC
TRBJ2-1	TRBV7-9	TRBD2	once	CASSFSGLAGGSYEQFF	TGTGCCAGCAGCTTCTCGGGACTAGCGGGAGGGTCCTATGAGCAGTTCTTC
TRBJ2-3	TRBV5-1	-	-	CASSLGMESGTDTQYF	TGCGCCAGCAGCTTGGGAATGGAAAGTGGCACAGATACGCAGTATTTT
TRBJ2-6	TRBV14	-	-	CASRNSGANVLTF	TGTGCCAGCAGGAACTCTGGGGCCAACGTCCTGACTTTC
TRBJ1-6	TRBV5-1	-	-	CASSLTRDSPLHF	TGCGCCAGCAGCTTGACCAGGGATTCACCCCTCCACTTT
TRBJ2-1	TRBV6-5	TRBD1	-	CASRDRGLNEQFF	TGTGCCAGTCGGGACAGGGGGCTCAATGAGCAGTTCTTC
TRBJ2-7	TRBV27	TRBD1	-	CASPAAGQGPYEQYF	TGTGCCAGCCCCGCGGCGGGACAGGGGCCCTACGAGCAGTACTTC
TRBJ2-6	TRBV18	-	once	CASSPMGDWANVLTF	TGTGCCAGCTCACCAATGGGCGACTGGGCCAACGTCCTGACTTTC
TRBJ2-7	TRBV4-1	TRBD2	-	CASRPIAGVSYEQYF	TGCGCCAGCAGACCGATAGCGGGGGTTTCCTACGAGCAGTACTTC
TRBJ2-2	TRBV19	-	-	CASSTSANTGELFF	TGTGCCAGTAGTACCTCCGCGAACACCGGGGAGCTGTTTTTT
TRBJ2-5	TRBV5-1	-	-	CASSSSRGDKETQYF	TGCGCCAGCAGCTCGTCCAGGGGGGATAAAGAGACCCAGTACTTC
TRBJ2-7	TRBV7-2	TRBD1	-	CASSLGDRDWYEQYF	TGTGCCAGCAGCTTAGGGGACAGGGATTGGTACGAGCAGTACTTC
TRBJ2-4	TRBV5-4	TRBD2	-	CASSLAASGGAKNIQYF	TGTGCCAGCAGCTTGGCCGCTAGCGGGGGGGCCAAAAACATTCAGTACTTC
TRBJ1-6	TRBV21-1	-	-	CASSKVRLQSPLHF	TGTGCCAGCAGCAAAGTGCGGTTACAGTCACCCCTCCACTTT
TRBJ2-7	TRBV7-2	TRBD1	-	CASSLTGVEQYF	TGTGCCAGCAGCTTAACAGGGGTCGAGCAGTACTTC
TRBJ2-3	TRBV27	-	-	CASRRTGTDTQYF	TGTGCCAGCAGACGGACAGGCACAGATACGCAGTATTTT
TRBJ2-7	TRBV7-2	-	-	CASSLNGGPYEQYF	TGTGCCAGCAGCTTAAACGGGGGCCCCTACGAGCAGTACTTC
TRBJ2-5	TRBV9	-	-	CASSVSSQETQYF	TGTGCCAGCAGCGTCAGCAGCCAAGAGACCCAGTACTTC
TRBJ1-5	TRBV5-1	-	once	CASSIMGDVNQPQHF	TGCGCCAGCAGCATTATGGGGGACGTAAATCAGCCCCAGCATTTT
TRBJ2-7	TRBV19	-	once	CASRFSEAHEQYF	TGTGCCAGTAGGTTCTCAGAAGCCCACGAGCAGTACTTC
TRBJ2-5	TRBV11-2	TRBD2	-	CASSSSGGAETQYF	TGTGCCAGCAGCTCCAGCGGGGGGGCTGAGACCCAGTACTTC
TRBJ2-5	TRBV29-1	-	-	CSVDWASLLPQETQYF	TGCAGCGTTGATTGGGCTTCACTCCTACCTCAAGAGACCCAGTACTTC